This T cell receptor beta chain comes out of a study of T cells after posttransplantation cyclophosphamide. Study observations and caveats: Donor CD8+ memory clones often dominated recipient blood repertoires at later times. TRB clonality was highly associated with recipient CMV seropositivity and reactivation. Skin or GI-infiltrating T cells shared few TRB sequences with blood.

This clone was counted at least ten times. Its antigen remains unknown. A marrow graft followed busulfan-fludarabine conditioning, with cyclophosphamide on days +3 and +4. With 3 bases removed from V and 1 base from J, the gap between germline ends came to 11 bases. The germline CDR1 and CDR2 sequences are SGHRS and YFSETQ. The CDR3 totals 14 residues. The data were produced by immunoSEQ multiplex PCR, yet TCRdb's version contains in-frame clones alone and is incomplete. The table lists over 7,500 clones, no singletons, with approximately 6% in the top ten. The rearrangement links TRBV5-1 to TRBJ2-7; perhaps TRBD1 as D (5 bases). This clonotype was obtained from a male patient aged 30 to 39 who received an allogeneic stem cell transplant from an unrelated donor, was CMV-positive, and had acute and chronic GVHD. Part of the T cell pool may stem from the graft donor. Material: PBMCs, obtained after an allogeneic stem cell transplant with post-transplant cyclophosphamide. The DNA of the CDR3 is TGCGCCAGCAGCTCGGCAGACAGTTCCTACGAGCAGTACTTC. Translating gives CASSSADSSYEQYF.